The T cell receptor beta chain under discussion was sequenced for a study of blood T cell repertoires in COVID-19. Per germline, CDR1 LGHNA and CDR2 YNFKEQ. The CDR3 has 14 residues. Between the trimmed V and J ends, which lost 0 bases and 5 bases, there was a span of 10 bases. TCRdb keeps only in-frame clones here, not all; method: immunoSEQ multiplex PCR. The sample lists more than 60,000 clones, roughly 85% occurring once. Source material: peripheral blood. The source of this sequence is a woman at least 80 years old with active or convalescent COVID-19. The rearrangement uses TRBV4-2 and TRBJ2-5; D is possibly TRBD1 (6 bases). CDR3 sequence reads: CASSQDPRGETQYF. The CDR3 DNA sequence: TGTGCCAGCAGCCAAGATCCGAGGGGGGAGACCCAGTACTTC.